This T cell receptor (beta chain) derives from a study of early T cells in non-severe SARS-CoV-2 infection. Trimming left V 4 bases short and J 11 bases short, with 17 bases between. Germline assignment: CDR1 MDHEN and CDR2 SYDVKM. This CDR3 is 13 amino acids long. Unique molecular identifiers tagged individual cDNA molecules. TCRdb itself ran the 5' RACE reads through MiXCR, one entry per CDR3 protein. This sample carries fewer than 50,000 distinct CDR3 sequences, 6% to 8.5% of them seen once, and the ten largest clones take around 7.9%. The rearrangement joins TRBV28 to TRBJ1-1; tentative D call: TRBD1 (6 bases). Material: whole blood. The clonotype originates from an adult who was a healthcare worker with PCR-confirmed SARS-CoV-2 infection or an uninfected control (not recorded which). The CDR3 region has the DNA TGTGCCAGCAGTTCCCGCGACAGGCAGTGGGCTTTCTTT. Its protein is CASSSRDRQWAFF.